Following are 18 T cell receptor beta chains from one sample sequenced in a study of T cell responses to AZD1222 COVID-19 vaccine. Sequenced by immunoSEQ multiplex PCR; TCRdb stores in-frame clones only, minus some. The sample lists about 130,000 clones; under 90% were seen once. The sample consisted of peripheral blood, taken on day 0 of AZD1222 vaccination. These receptors were obtained from an adult in good health.

This clone showed up just a few times. The J gene is TRBJ1-5, the V gene TRBV19, with 11 nucleotides matching TRBD1. The germline CDR1 and CDR2 sequences are LNHDA and SQIVND (reference sequence). This CDR3 is built from 17 residues. The junction had 8 bases not matched to a gene; V was cut back by 4 bases and J by 3 bases. The CDR3 nucleotides read TGTGCCAGTAGTACCGGACAGGGGGCCGGGGACAATCAGCCCCAGCATTTT. It specifies CASSTGQGAGDNQPQHF. The full variable domain, completed using reference TRBV19 and TRBJ1-5, is DGGITQSPKYLFRKEGQNVTLSCEQNLNHDAMYWYRQDPGQGLRLIYYSQIVNDFQKGDIAEGYSVSREKKESFPLTVTSAQKNPTAFYLCASSTGQGAGDNQPQHFGDGTRLSIL.

The chain is built from TRBV10-3 and TRBJ1-3, with D possibly TRBD1 on 6 matching bases. The CDR3 runs 14 residues. Germline CDR1 and CDR2: ENHRY and SYGVKD. CDR3 DNA sequence: TGTGCTGTGAAGGGGGGATTAGCGGGAAACACCATATATTTT. Protein: CAVKGGLAGNTIYF.

The CDR3 DNA sequence: TGCGCCAGCAGCCAAGGCCTTTCCGCGCTAGGTTCACCCCTCCACTTT. This gives the protein CASSQGLSALGSPLHF. The V call is TRBV4-3, the J call TRBJ1-6; D ambiguous. Germline V gene data show CDR1 as LGHNA and CDR2 as YSLEER. CDR3 length: 16 residues. V gave up 1 base and J gave up 9 bases, with 16 bases separating them.

This chain uses TRBV30 with TRBJ2-1; 7 nucleotides agree with TRBD2. Germline lookup yields CDR1 GTSNPN and CDR2 SVGIG (reference sequence). The trim removed 1 base at V and 8 bases at J, leaving 14 bases unmatched. The CDR3 runs 16 residues. This CDR3 is CAWSGSGRVWSHEQFF. Here the CDR3 DNA reads TGTGCCTGGAGTGGCTCAGGGAGGGTCTGGAGTCATGAGCAGTTCTTC.

The V gene is TRBV5-4, the J gene TRBJ1-1; no reliable D call. This CDR3 is 13 amino acids long. Germline loops: CDR1 SGHNT, CDR2 YYREEE (reference sequence). Trimming removed 0 bases at V and 1 base at J, with 4 bases between. CDR3 residues: CASSLAANTEAFF. The CDR3 region has the DNA TGTGCCAGCAGCTTGGCGGCGAACACTGAAGCTTTCTTT.

The J gene is TRBJ1-2, the V gene TRBV30, with TRBD1 identical over 11 bases. Germline CDR1 GTSNPN, CDR2 SVGIG (reference sequence). The CDR3 length is 13 residues. J was trimmed by 3 bases and V by 5 bases; bases with no gene match: 2. The CDR3 protein is CAWGQGADYGYTF. CDR3 nucleotides: TGTGCCTGGGGACAGGGGGCCGACTATGGCTACACCTTC.

V is TRBV4-1 and J is TRBJ2-3, with D possibly matching TRBD1 (6 bases). The germline V and J ends were trimmed by 4 bases and 0 bases, with 14 bases remaining between them. The CDR3 length is 16 residues. Germline V gene lookup returns CDR1 MGHRA and CDR2 YSYEKL. CDR3 sequence reads: CASSPLDSYSTDTQYF. The CDR3 nucleotides read TGCGCCAGCAGCCCCCTGGACAGCTACAGCACAGATACGCAGTATTTT.

The chain links TRBV3-1 (or the pseudogene TRBV3-2) to TRBJ2-3, with 14 bases identical to TRBD2. V was clipped by 4 bases and J by 4 bases; unmatched bases: 1. This CDR3 contains 15 residues. Germline V gene lookup returns CDR1 LGHDT and CDR2 YNNKEL (reference sequence). Written as DNA, the CDR3 is TGTGCCAGCAGCCCGACTAGCGGGGGGGCAGATACGCAGTATTTT. Translated, it gives CASSPTSGGADTQYF.

The gene calls are TRBV5-1 and TRBJ2-3; 7 bases are shared with TRBD1. Trimming took 6 bases from V and 1 from J; bases not matched to a gene: 17. CDR3 length equals 18 residues. Per the germline V gene, CDR1 is SGHRS and CDR2 is YFSETQ. The CDR3 nucleotides read TGCGCCAGCACTCTCGCCAAGGGGGCGACAGGGCGCACAGATACGCAGTATTTT. Amino acids: CASTLAKGATGRTDTQYF.

The chain combines TRBV27 with TRBJ1-4, with D unresolved. The germline V and J ends were trimmed by 5 bases and 5 bases, with 12 bases remaining between them. CDR1 and CDR2 from the germline V gene are MNHEY and SMNVEV (reference sequence). The CDR3 is 14 residues long. CDR3 coding DNA: TGTGCCAGCAGTCCCCTGCATTTCAATGAAAAACTGTTTTTT. This codes for CASSPLHFNEKLFF.

This chain connects TRBV6-5 to TRBJ1-4; D is unresolved. The CDR3 contains 14 residues. The germline gives CDR1 MNHEY, CDR2 SVGAGI. Trimming pared 9 bases from V and 8 bases from J, leaving 19 bases between. The CDR3 DNA follows: TGTGCCAGTTCGCTGGCCACAAGATACGAAAAACTGTTTTTT. Its protein is CASSLATRYEKLFF.

This clone was counted a single time. The chain joins TRBV4-2 to TRBJ1-4; perhaps TRBD1 as D (5 bases). The CDR3 runs 13 residues. Germline V gives CDR1 LGHNA, CDR2 YNFKEQ. V was shortened by 1 base and J by 11 bases, with 11 bases between the two germline ends. The CDR3 DNA is TGTGCCAGCAGCCAAGCGGGACGAGGGAAACTGTTTTTT. It codes for CASSQAGRGKLFF.

The V call is TRBV5-5, the J call TRBJ1-5; unclear D gene. CDR3 length equals 13 residues. Looked up from germline, CDR1 is SGHKS and CDR2 is YYEKEE (reference sequence). The V end was cut by 2 bases, the J end by 2 bases, with 5 bases between. CDR3: CASSFMRNQPQHF. DNA of the CDR3: TGTGCCAGCAGCTTCATGCGCAATCAGCCCCAGCATTTT.

The chain carries TRBV19 and TRBJ2-7; TRBD1 might be the D (5 bases). Germline V gene sequence: CDR1 LNHDA, CDR2 SQIVND (reference sequence). Trimming stripped 0 bases from V and 3 bases from J, with 18 bases between. The CDR3 runs 17 residues. Written as DNA, the CDR3 is TGTGCCAGTAGTATAGATTGGACCAGGGCCTCAGACTACGAGCAGTACTTC. It is translated as CASSIDWTRASDYEQYF.

The V and J genes are TRBV7-3 and TRBJ2-6, with no clear D. Germline V lookup: CDR1 SGHTA, CDR2 FQGTGA. The CDR3 totals 16 residues. Trimming removed 1 base from V and 0 bases from J, with 7 bases in between. CDR3 DNA sequence: TGTGCCAGCAGCTTAAGGACCGGCTCTGGGGCCAACGTCCTGACTTTC. It specifies CASSLRTGSGANVLTF.

The V gene is TRBV13, the J gene TRBJ2-7; tentative D call: TRBD2 (5 bases). V lost 0 bases to trimming and J lost 1 base, with 10 bases between them. Germline loops: CDR1 PRHDT, CDR2 FYEKMQ (reference sequence). The CDR3 is 15 amino acids. This CDR3 reads CASSLGLARSYEQYF. The CDR3 DNA reads as TGTGCCAGCAGCTTAGGGCTAGCCAGATCCTACGAGCAGTACTTC. Filled out from reference TRBV13 and TRBJ2-7, the complete variable domain reads AAGVIQSPRHLIKEKRETATLKCYPIPRHDTVYWYQQGPGQDPQFLISFYEKMQSDKGSIPDRFSAQQFSDYHSELNMSSLELGDSALYFCASSLGLARSYEQYFGPGTRLTVT.

The CDR3, as DNA: TGTGCCAGCAGGCAAATAGCGTTCAATGAGCAGTTCTTC. This gives the protein CASRQIAFNEQFF. The V gene is TRBV6-5, the J gene TRBJ2-1; D is perhaps TRBD2 (5 bases). Germline-derived CDR1 and CDR2 are MNHEY and SVGAGI. V lost 6 bases to trimming and J lost 6 bases, with 12 bases between them. This CDR3 region has 13 residues.

This chain joins TRBV9 and TRBJ1-3; possibly TRBD1 for D (5 bases). CDR3 length equals 16 residues. With 3 bases removed from V and 6 bases from J, the gap between germline ends came to 19 bases. CDR1 is SGDLS and CDR2 is YYNGEE in the germline V gene. CDR3 amino acids: CASSGSLGVGENTIYF. In DNA, the CDR3 is TGTGCCAGCAGCGGGTCCTTAGGGGTCGGGGAAAACACCATATATTTT.